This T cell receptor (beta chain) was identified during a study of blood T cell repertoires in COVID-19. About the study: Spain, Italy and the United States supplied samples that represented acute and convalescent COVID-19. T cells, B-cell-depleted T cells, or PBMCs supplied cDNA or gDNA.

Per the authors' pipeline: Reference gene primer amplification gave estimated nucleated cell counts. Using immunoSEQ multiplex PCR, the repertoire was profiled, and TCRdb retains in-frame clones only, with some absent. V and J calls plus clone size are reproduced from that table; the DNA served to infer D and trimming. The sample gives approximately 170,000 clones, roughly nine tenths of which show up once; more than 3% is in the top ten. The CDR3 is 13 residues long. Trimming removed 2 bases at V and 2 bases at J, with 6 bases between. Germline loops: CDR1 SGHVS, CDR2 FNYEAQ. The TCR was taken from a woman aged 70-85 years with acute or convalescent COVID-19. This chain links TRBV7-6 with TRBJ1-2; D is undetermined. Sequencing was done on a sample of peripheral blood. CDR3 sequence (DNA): TGTGCCAGCAGCTTAAACAAGAACTATGGCTACACCTTC. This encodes CASSLNKNYGYTF. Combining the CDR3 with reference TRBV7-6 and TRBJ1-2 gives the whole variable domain GAGVSQSPRYKVTKRGQDVALRCDPISGHVSLYWYRQALGQGPEFLTYFNYEAQQDKSGLPNDRFSAERPEGSISTLTIQRTEQRDSAMYRCASSLNKNYGYTFGSGTRLTVV.